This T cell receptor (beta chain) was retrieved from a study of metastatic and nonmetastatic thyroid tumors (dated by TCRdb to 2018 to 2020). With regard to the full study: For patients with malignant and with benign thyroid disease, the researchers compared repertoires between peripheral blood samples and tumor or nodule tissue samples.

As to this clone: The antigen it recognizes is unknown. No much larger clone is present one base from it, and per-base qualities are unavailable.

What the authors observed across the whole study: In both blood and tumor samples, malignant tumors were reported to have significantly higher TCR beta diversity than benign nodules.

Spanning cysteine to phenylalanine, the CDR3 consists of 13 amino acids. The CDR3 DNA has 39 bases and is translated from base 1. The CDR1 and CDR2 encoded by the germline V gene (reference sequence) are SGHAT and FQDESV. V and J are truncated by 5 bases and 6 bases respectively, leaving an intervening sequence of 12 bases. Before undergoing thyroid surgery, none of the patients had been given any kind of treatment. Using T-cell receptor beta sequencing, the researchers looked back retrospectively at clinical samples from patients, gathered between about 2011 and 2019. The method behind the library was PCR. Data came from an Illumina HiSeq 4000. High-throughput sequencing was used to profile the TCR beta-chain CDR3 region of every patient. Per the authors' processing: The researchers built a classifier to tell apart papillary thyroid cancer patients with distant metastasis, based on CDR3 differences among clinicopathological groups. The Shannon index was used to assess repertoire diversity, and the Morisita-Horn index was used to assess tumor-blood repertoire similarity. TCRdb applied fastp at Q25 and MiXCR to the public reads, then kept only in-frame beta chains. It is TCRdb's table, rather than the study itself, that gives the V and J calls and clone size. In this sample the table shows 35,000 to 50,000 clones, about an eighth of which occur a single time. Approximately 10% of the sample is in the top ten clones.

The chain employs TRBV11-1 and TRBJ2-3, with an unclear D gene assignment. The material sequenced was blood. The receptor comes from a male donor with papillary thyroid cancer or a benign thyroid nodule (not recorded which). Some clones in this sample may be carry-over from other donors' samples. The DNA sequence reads TGTGCCAGCAGCCCCACCACTCGGGATACGCAGTATTTT. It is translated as CASSPTTRDTQYF.